In its sample, the clone carrying this T cell receptor (beta chain) was seen once. The entry originates in a study of radiation and T cells in renal cell carcinoma. TCRdb's table, derived via immunoSEQ multiplex PCR, lists solely in-frame clones and lacks some. The sample lists 150,000 or so clones, 88% occurring once. Time point defined: blood 4 weeks post-SBRT, at nephrectomy. Treatment noted: 15 Gy SBRT to primary tumor, nephrectomy 4 weeks later. The clonotype was recovered from a woman between 45 and 65 years old with renal cell carcinoma. The sample here was blood, taken from a patient whose treatment included radiotherapy and nephrectomy.

The CDR3 DNA is TGTGCCAGCAGTGAACGTCAGCTCTATGGCTACACCTTC. Protein product: CASSERQLYGYTF. The chain links TRBV25-1 to TRBJ1-2; D remains ambiguous. CDR3 length equals 13 residues. V was trimmed by 2 bases and J by 4 bases, leaving 8 bases between them. Germline loops: CDR1 MGHDK, CDR2 SYGVNS.